Listed here are 20 T cell receptor beta chains from one sample, sequenced in a study of blood T cell repertoires in COVID-19 (dated by TCRdb to about 2020). To prepare the library, the immunoSEQ multiplex PCR assay was applied. Not all clones reach the TCRdb copy of this immuneACCESS table, which keeps in-frame sequences only. Checked studies attribute under half of the gap to unresolved V genes and leave the rest unexplained. The sample table holds tens of thousands of clones, of which 85% were seen once. The ten largest clones capture 9.5% to 15% of the sample. Sequencing was carried out using peripheral blood. The receptors were gathered from a human donor in a cohort sampled during active COVID-19.

The rearrangement joins TRBV28 to TRBJ2-7; unclear D gene. The CDR3 extends over 12 amino acids. Trimming took off 4 bases at V and 0 bases at J, with 4 bases between the two ends. Germline V lookup: CDR1 MDHEN, CDR2 SYDVKM. The CDR3 DNA reads TGTGCCAGCAGTTACAGCTCCTACGAGCAGTACTTC. Protein sequence: CASSYSSYEQYF.

The chain carries TRBV16 and TRBJ1-4, with TRBD1 as a possible D gene (5 bases). Trimming removed 3 bases at V and 0 bases at J, with 20 bases between. This CDR3 comprises 19 residues. Looked up from germline, CDR1 is KGHSY and CDR2 is FQNENV. DNA for the CDR3: TGTGCCAGCAGCCATCACCTATGGACACAACCTTCAACTAATGAAAAACTGTTTTTT. This sequence encodes CASSHHLWTQPSTNEKLFF.

The V call is TRBV19, the J call TRBJ2-1, with TRBD1 identical over 8 bases. The germline CDR1 and CDR2 sequences are LNHDA and SQIVND (reference sequence). The CDR3 length is 13 residues. The V and J ends lost 9 bases and 2 bases, in that order; junction bases with no gene match: 3. The CDR3 reads CASGQGPYNEQFF. Written as DNA, the CDR3 is TGTGCCAGCGGACAGGGACCCTACAATGAGCAGTTCTTC.

The chain couples TRBV6-1 to TRBJ2-1, with 10 bases matching TRBD1. In germline, CDR1 is MNHNS, CDR2 SASEGT. The CDR3 extends over 16 amino acids. With V trimmed by 4 bases and J by 8 bases, 11 bases remained unmatched. The CDR3 spells CASSGSHGQGDDEQFF. The CDR3 nucleotides are TGTGCCAGCAGTGGCAGTCATGGACAGGGGGATGATGAGCAGTTCTTC.

The chain is built from TRBV7-9 and TRBJ2-7; TRBD2 might be the D (6 bases). Germline V gives CDR1 SEHNR, CDR2 FQNEAQ (reference sequence). Trimming removed 5 bases at V and 7 bases at J, with 15 bases between. This CDR3 is built from 13 residues. CDR3 residues: CASSLGGPMEQYF. In nucleotides, the CDR3 is TGTGCCAGCAGCCTGGGGGGACCAATGGAGCAGTACTTC. Full variable domain (outside the CDR3, taken from reference TRBV7-9 and TRBJ2-7): DTGVSQNPRHKITKRGQNVTFRCDPISEHNRLYWYRQTLGQGPEFLTYFQNEAQLEKSRLLSDRFSAERPKGSFSTLEIQRTEQGDSAMYLCASSLGGPMEQYFGPGTRLTVT.

This rearrangement joins TRBV7-3 to TRBJ2-1; 7 nucleotides align to TRBD2. The CDR3 covers 16 residues. V lost 2 bases to trimming and J lost 10 bases; unmatched junction nucleotides: 14. Germline CDR1 reads SGHTA; CDR2 reads FQGTGA. CDR3 sequence reads: CASSLGREVGKKEQFF. In DNA, the CDR3 is TGTGCCAGCAGCTTAGGACGGGAGGTGGGAAAAAAAGAGCAGTTCTTC.

This clone was found once. This chain connects TRBV4-1 to TRBJ2-7; 9 bases line up with TRBD1. Losses at the gene ends were 0 bases for V and 3 bases for J; bases not matched to a gene: 9. CDR3 length equals 17 residues. The V gene's germline CDR1 is MGHRA and CDR2 YSYEKL. The CDR3 DNA sequence: TGCGCCAGCAGCCAAGATCCTCGCGGGACAGGGAACTACGAGCAGTACTTC. It translates to CASSQDPRGTGNYEQYF.

The V and J genes are TRBV5-4 and TRBJ2-3; D ambiguous. Trimming stripped 4 bases from V and 1 base from J, with 7 bases between. CDR1 and CDR2 from the germline V gene are SGHNT and YYREEE (reference sequence). This CDR3 comprises 13 residues. CDR3 region: CASSPLGTDTQYF. As DNA, the CDR3 is TGTGCCAGCAGCCCCCTCGGCACAGATACGCAGTATTTT.

The CDR3 bases are TGTGCCAGCAGCTCAAGCACAGATACGCAGTATTTT. Amino acid sequence: CASSSSTDTQYF. The chain is built from TRBV11-3 and TRBJ2-3; D not resolved. V lost 4 bases and J lost 0, with 2 bases in between. Germline-derived CDR1 and CDR2 are SGHNT and YENEEA. The CDR3 consists of 12 residues. Full variable domain (rest looked up from reference TRBV11-3 and TRBJ2-3): EAGVVQSPRYKIIEKKQPVAFWCNPISGHNTLYWYLQNLGQGPELLIRYENEEAVDDSQLPKDRFSAERLKGVDSTLKIQPAELGDSAVYLCASSSSTDTQYFGPGTRLTVL.

The J gene is TRBJ2-7, the V gene TRBV29-1, with TRBD1 matching 7 bases. Germline CDR1 reads SQVTM; CDR2 reads ANQGSEA. V shed 7 bases and J 3 bases; nucleotides not matched to a gene: 15. The CDR3 extends over 15 amino acids. CDR3 nucleotides: TGCAGCGGCACCTACACCGACAGGGAAATCTACGAGCAGTACTTC. Encoded protein: CSGTYTDREIYEQYF.

The DNA of the CDR3 is TGTGCCAGCAGTGACCTTGGGACAGGGCCTGGGTCACCCCTCCACTTT. This encodes CASSDLGTGPGSPLHF. V gene TRBV6-2 or TRBV6-3 combines with J gene TRBJ1-6; TRBD1 matches at 9 bases. Germline V gene lookup returns CDR1 MNHEY and CDR2 SVGEGT. V lost 5 bases and J lost 10; bases outside the gene matches: 12. The CDR3 has 16 amino acids.

This clone has only one observation. At one end, the junction sequence differs from germline, possibly due to a read error. The DNA for the CDR3 is TGTGCTAGCAGCTTTAAAGCGGGAGGAGGGACAGATACGCAGTATTTT. Protein sequence: CASSFKAGGGTDTQYF. The rearrangement joins TRBV7-7 to TRBJ2-3; 9 positions match TRBD2. The CDR3 runs 16 residues. CDR1 is SSHAT, CDR2 FNYEAQ, per germline (reference sequence).

The chain recombines TRBV27 with TRBJ2-1; TRBD2 matches at 13 bases. The V and J ends lost 5 bases and 6 bases, in that order; junction bases with no gene match: 7. This CDR3 contains 16 residues. Germline V gives CDR1 MNHEY, CDR2 SMNVEV (reference sequence). The CDR3 loop reads CASSPPRLAGGNEQFF. CDR3 DNA: TGTGCCAGCAGTCCCCCTCGACTAGCGGGGGGCAATGAGCAGTTCTTC.

The chain carries TRBV4-1 and TRBJ1-3; possibly TRBD1 for D (5 bases). CDR1 MGHRA and CDR2 YSYEKL come from the germline V gene. Trimming cost V 1 base and J 4 bases, with 11 bases left between them. The CDR3 is made up of 15 amino acids. The CDR3 DNA follows: TGCGCCAGCAGCCAAGTGTTACAGGCAGGAAACACCATATATTTT. Its translation: CASSQVLQAGNTIYF.

The chain couples TRBV10-2 to TRBJ2-1, with a possible D match to TRBD2 (7 bases). This CDR3 contains 13 residues. Deletions cut 2 bases from V and 9 bases from J, with 11 bases between. Germline values: CDR1 WSHSY, CDR2 SAAADI. In DNA, the CDR3 is TGCGCCAGCAGTGAGAGGGGGGGAGGTGAGCAGTTCTTC. Translating gives CASSERGGGEQFF.

V is TRBV6-5 and J is TRBJ2-7; 7 positions match TRBD1. J was trimmed by 0 bases and V by 6 bases; bases with no gene match: 2. CDR3 length: 13 amino acids. Germline-derived CDR1 and CDR2 are MNHEY and SVGAGI. DNA for the CDR3: TGTGCCAGCAGACAGGGGCCCTCCTACGAGCAGTACTTC. Amino acid sequence: CASRQGPSYEQYF.

The genes are TRBV28 and TRBJ2-1, with 9 bases lining up with TRBD1. V lost 5 bases to trimming and J lost 5 bases; unmatched junction nucleotides: 7. There are 15 residues in the CDR3. In germline, CDR1 is MDHEN, CDR2 SYDVKM. CDR3 residues: CASSPPGTGNNEQFF. The CDR3 DNA is TGTGCCAGCAGTCCCCCCGGGACAGGGAACAATGAGCAGTTCTTC.

This chain uses TRBV3-1 (or the pseudogene TRBV3-2) with TRBJ2-1; the match to TRBD2 covers 11 bases. The germline V gene has CDR1 LGHDT and CDR2 YNNKEL (reference sequence). Trimming removed 4 bases from V and 4 bases from J; junction bases left unmatched: 9. The CDR3 runs 17 residues. The CDR3 DNA sequence: TGTGCCAGCAGCCCTAAGATCGGGACTAGCGGTTACAATGAGCAGTTCTTC. Translating gives CASSPKIGTSGYNEQFF.

The genes are TRBV15 and TRBJ2-7; 7 bases are shared with TRBD2. The V segment lost 3 bases and the J segment 2 bases; nucleotides outside the gene matches: 7. Germline lookup yields CDR1 LNHNV and CDR2 YYDKDF (reference sequence). The CDR3 spans 15 residues. The CDR3 region is CATSSSSGTPYEQYF. For the CDR3, the DNA is TGTGCCACCAGCAGTTCTAGCGGAACCCCCTACGAGCAGTACTTC.

The chain carries TRBV3-1 (or the pseudogene TRBV3-2) and TRBJ2-5; no clear D. V lost 8 bases, J lost 5 bases, and 30 bases lay in between. Germline assignment: CDR1 LGHDT and CDR2 YNNKEL (reference sequence). There are 18 residues in the CDR3. CDR3 nucleotides: TGTGCCAGCGCCAAGATTAGTTCCGGTACAGATAATTACGAGACCCAGTACTTC. Translating it yields CASAKISSGTDNYETQYF.